Following are 27 T cell receptor beta chains from one sample sequenced in a study of T-cell reconstitution after alpha-beta-depleted transplantation in children. Molecular barcoding with unique molecular identifiers was used for the TCRbeta library. TCRdb reanalysed the PCR reads using MiXCR and keeps one entry per CDR3 protein. The sample yields some 500,000 distinct CDR3 sequences, about 18% seen once. The sequencing here drew on PBMCs from the stem cell graft donor, taken from the stem cell graft. These TCRs come from a human donor who donated a stem cell graft to a child with acute lymphoblastic leukemia.

This clonotype turned up a few times. V and J are TRBV18 and TRBJ1-1, with 7 bases that match TRBD1. CDR3 length: 15 residues. J lost 3 bases, V lost 3 bases, and 7 bases had no gene match. Germline V CDR1 and CDR2: KGHSH, LQKENI. The CDR3: CASSPRQGRDTEAFF. The DNA for the CDR3 is TGTGCCAGCTCACCCCGACAGGGAAGGGACACTGAAGCTTTCTTT. The full variable domain, completed using reference TRBV18 and TRBJ1-1, is NAGVMQNPRHLVRRRGQEARLRCSPMKGHSHVYWYRQLPEEGLKFMVYLQKENIIDESGMPKERFSAEFPKEGPSILRIQQVVRGDSAAYFCASSPRQGRDTEAFFGQGTRLTVV.

This clonotype was detected a few times. The rearrangement links TRBV5-1 to TRBJ2-3; TRBD2 matches 7 bases. Per the germline V gene, CDR1 is SGHRS and CDR2 is YFSETQ. Unmatched junction bases numbered 7, after V lost 0 bases and J lost 0 bases. The CDR3 consists of 17 residues. The CDR3 coding sequence is TGCGCCAGCAGCTTGGGCCCCAGCGGGGCTAGCACAGATACGCAGTATTTT. Translating it yields CASSLGPSGASTDTQYF.

This clonotype came up many times. The CDR3 DNA reads TGCAGTGCTAGAGGGGGGAGTCTCCAAGAGACCCAGTACTTC. It specifies CSARGGSLQETQYF. This chain uses TRBV20-1 with TRBJ2-5; D may be TRBD1 or TRBD2 (5 bases each). This CDR3 contains 14 residues. Germline V lookup: CDR1 DFQATT, CDR2 SNEGSKA (reference sequence). V lost 1 base and J 1 base, leaving 10 bases between the germline ends.

V is TRBV4-1 and J is TRBJ1-2, with D uncertain. The CDR3 contains 16 residues. The germline V gene has CDR1 MGHRA and CDR2 YSYEKL. Trimming took 0 bases from V and 8 from J, leaving 19 bases between them. The CDR3: CASSQDGDIPAIGYTF. In nucleotides, the CDR3 is TGCGCCAGCAGCCAAGATGGAGATATACCTGCTATAGGCTACACCTTC.

In this sample, this clonotype turned up a few times. This chain joins TRBV20-1 and TRBJ2-7; a weak D match, TRBD2 (6 bases). CDR1 and CDR2 from the germline V gene are DFQATT and SNEGSKA (reference sequence). V gave up 1 base and J gave up 3 bases, with 13 bases separating them. This CDR3 is built from 14 residues. CDR3 nucleotides: TGCAGTGCTAGAGGGAAGGTAGCGGTCTACGAGCAGTACTTC. It encodes CSARGKVAVYEQYF.

The V gene is TRBV29-1, the J gene TRBJ2-5; 7 nucleotides line up with TRBD1. Germline V lookup: CDR1 SQVTM, CDR2 ANQGSEA. The CDR3 spans 12 residues. J was trimmed by 2 bases and V by 6 bases; bases with no gene match: 3. CDR3 protein: CSVPGQQETQYF. The CDR3 DNA sequence: TGCAGCGTCCCGGGACAGCAAGAGACCCAGTACTTC.

This clonotype was observed a few times. The chain couples TRBV6-7 to TRBJ2-7; D perhaps matches TRBD1 (6 bases). TRBV6-7 is treated as an ORF (open reading frame) with a function not yet certain. The V gene lost 11 bases and the J gene lost 3 bases, with 17 bases spanning the gap. The CDR3 is 13 amino acids. CDR3 bases: TGTGCCGCCGACACCCAGGGGATCTACGAGCAGTACTTC. It yields the protein CAADTQGIYEQYF.

This clonotype showed up just a few times. V usage is TRBV13 and J usage is TRBJ2-1; D gene uncertain. The CDR3 length is 14 residues. The germline V and J ends were trimmed by 8 bases and 1 base, with 12 bases remaining between them. From germline, CDR1 is PRHDT and CDR2 FYEKMQ (reference sequence). CDR3 DNA sequence: TGTGCCAGCCGCGACCCAGGTTCCTACAATGAGCAGTTCTTC. Its translation: CASRDPGSYNEQFF.

This clonotype has only a few counts. This chain uses TRBV5-1 with TRBJ2-3, with 11 positions matching TRBD2. Germline CDR1 SGHRS, CDR2 YFSETQ. Trimming removed 5 bases from V and 2 bases from J; junction bases left unmatched: 4. CDR3 size: 15 residues. In DNA form, the CDR3 reads TGCGCCAGCAGGGGACTAGCGGTTATCACAGATACGCAGTATTTT. Amino acids: CASRGLAVITDTQYF. The full variable domain, with the rest looked up from reference TRBV5-1 and TRBJ2-3, is KAGVTQTPRYLIKTRGQQVTLSCSPISGHRSVSWYQQTPGQGLQFLFEYFSETQRNKGNFPGRFSGRQFSNSRSEMNVSTLELGDSALYLCASRGLAVITDTQYFGPGTRLTVL.

This clonotype was counted between two and nine times. The chain has TRBV12-3 or TRBV12-4 and TRBJ2-7; perhaps D is TRBD1 or TRBD2 (5 bases each). Trimming shortened V by 2 bases and J by 7 bases, and 12 bases separated the two germline ends. This CDR3 spans 13 amino acids. The CDR3 coding sequence is TGTGCCAGCAGTTTAAAGGGACGAGAAGAGCAGTACTTC. It codes for CASSLKGREEQYF.

The chain uses TRBV6-5 and TRBJ1-2; 8 bases line up with TRBD1. Germline V gene sequence: CDR1 MNHEY, CDR2 SVGAGI. V shed 2 bases, J shed 8 bases, and the junction held 10 bases outside the gene matches. The CDR3 is 15 amino acids. The CDR3 DNA follows: TGTGCCAGCAGTTACGGACAGGGAAAAGGGGGGGGCTACACCTTC. Translating gives CASSYGQGKGGGYTF.

The chain joins TRBV4-1 to TRBJ2-3, with 8 bases lining up with TRBD2. Trimming removed 2 bases from V and 6 bases from J; junction bases left unmatched: 7. The length of the CDR3 is 15 residues. Per germline, CDR1 MGHRA and CDR2 YSYEKL. Here the CDR3 reads CASSQFGGGSDTQYF. The CDR3 DNA sequence: TGCGCCAGCAGCCAATTCGGGGGGGGTTCCGATACGCAGTATTTT.

V gene TRBV7-9 combines with J gene TRBJ2-6, with no clear D. The CDR3 is 16 amino acids. Per the germline V gene, CDR1 is SEHNR and CDR2 is FQNEAQ (reference sequence). V was pared by 4 bases and J by 3 bases, with 13 bases between. The CDR3 DNA follows: TGTGCCAGCAGCTCAACTCGAGGATATGGGGCCAACGTCCTGACTTTC. It translates to CASSSTRGYGANVLTF.

This clonotype was counted at least ten times. This sequence joins TRBV12-3 or TRBV12-4 and TRBJ1-4; no reliable D call. The CDR3 length is 13 residues. V gave up 5 bases and J gave up 8 bases, with 12 bases separating them. CDR3 sequence (DNA): TGTGCCAGCAGTCTTAGACAAAACGAAAAACTGTTTTTT. Its protein product is CASSLRQNEKLFF.

This clonotype occurred a few times. The V and J genes are TRBV4-1 and TRBJ1-3, with D possibly being TRBD1 (6 bases). V was cut by 0 bases and J by 0 bases, with 15 bases left in between. The V gene's germline CDR1 is MGHRA and CDR2 YSYEKL. This CDR3 is built from 18 residues. CDR3 nucleotide sequence: TGCGCCAGCAGCCAAGACAGGGGACGGTACAGCTCTGGAAACACCATATATTTT. It is translated as CASSQDRGRYSSGNTIYF.

The V gene is TRBV7-8, the J gene TRBJ2-3; TRBD2 matches 7 bases. Trimming removed 3 bases from V and 2 bases from J; junction bases left unmatched: 8. This CDR3 spans 16 amino acids. The V gene's germline CDR1 is SGHVS and CDR2 FQNEAQ. The chain's CDR3 is CASSFPGTSVTDTQYF. The CDR3 nucleotides read TGTGCCAGCAGCTTCCCTGGAACTAGCGTCACAGATACGCAGTATTTT.

CDR3 loop: CSVRTGENTGELFF. The CDR3 DNA is TGCAGCGTAAGGACAGGGGAGAACACCGGGGAGCTGTTTTTT. V is TRBV29-1 and J is TRBJ2-2; 9 bases line up with TRBD1. The germline gives CDR1 SQVTM, CDR2 ANQGSEA. The CDR3 is made up of 14 amino acids. The J segment lost 1 base and the V segment lost 6 bases, leaving 3 bases of the junction unmatched.

This clonotype came up a few times. Compared with germline, one end of the junction differs, possibly owing to a read error. The CDR3 here is CASSLSGSHEQFF. The CDR3 DNA is TGCGCCAGCAGCTTGTCTGGGAGTCATGAGCAGTTCTTC. The J gene is TRBJ2-1, the V gene TRBV11-2, with D possibly TRBD2 on 5 matching bases. In germline, CDR1 is SGHAT, CDR2 FQNNGV. There are 13 residues in the CDR3. Looking up the rest from reference TRBV11-2 and TRBJ2-1 gives the full variable domain: EAGVAQSPRYKIIEKRQSVAFWCNPISGHATLYWYQQILGQGPKLLIQFQNNGVVDDSQLPKDRFSAERLKGVDSTLKIQPAKLEDSAVYLCASSLSGSHEQFFGPGTRLTVL.

The genes are TRBV20-1 and TRBJ2-3, with D unclear. The CDR3 has 13 residues. Germline V CDR1 and CDR2: DFQATT, SNEGSKA (reference sequence). CDR3 sequence (DNA): TGCAGCAAATCTTCAGTTAGCACAGATACGCAGTATTTT. This sequence encodes CSKSSVSTDTQYF.

V and J are TRBV19 and TRBJ2-7; TRBD2 matches 10 bases. Germline V gene lookup returns CDR1 LNHDA and CDR2 SQIVND (reference sequence). The ends lost 5 bases at V and 6 bases at J; junction bases unmatched: 10. The CDR3 loop spans 15 amino acids. In DNA form, the CDR3 reads TGTGCCAGTAGTTACGCAGCGGGAGGGCCTCTCGAGCAGTACTTC. Residues: CASSYAAGGPLEQYF.

In its sample, this clonotype was seen many times. The chain combines TRBV9 with TRBJ2-7; TRBD1 is a possible D gene (5 bases). Trimming removed 9 bases from V and 4 bases from J, with 11 bases in between. Germline CDR1 and CDR2: SGDLS and YYNGEE. The CDR3 length is 11 residues. DNA of the CDR3: TGTGCCAACCGACAGAAATACGAGCAGTACTTC. Translation gives CANRQKYEQYF.

The chain employs TRBV20-1 and TRBJ2-7; TRBD2 aligns across 14 bases. The CDR3 is 16 amino acids. With 2 bases clipped from V and 3 bases from J, the junction kept 6 bases outside the gene matches. CDR1 and CDR2 from the germline V gene are DFQATT and SNEGSKA (reference sequence). CDR3 bases: TGCAGTGCTAGAACGGGACTAGCGGGAGTGGGCTACGAGCAGTACTTC. Translation: CSARTGLAGVGYEQYF.

This chain connects TRBV24-1 to TRBJ2-3; D unresolved. The length of the CDR3 is 12 residues. Per germline, CDR1 KGHDR and CDR2 SFDVKD. V shed 1 base and J shed 5 bases, with 3 bases lying between them. The CDR3 DNA sequence: TGTGCCACCAGTGATTTCAAAGATACGCAGTATTTT. Translating gives CATSDFKDTQYF.

The table lists this clonotype with many counts. The chain combines TRBV7-2 with TRBJ2-1, with D possibly matching TRBD1 (6 bases). CDR1 is SGHTA and CDR2 is FQGNSA in the germline V gene. Trimming cost V 9 bases and J 0 bases, with 12 bases left between them. CDR3 length: 14 amino acids. The CDR3: CASLRGSSYNEQFF. Here the CDR3 DNA reads TGTGCCAGTCTCAGGGGCAGCTCCTACAATGAGCAGTTCTTC.

The V call is TRBV5-1, the J call TRBJ1-5, with D possibly TRBD1 on 5 matching bases. Trimming stripped 4 bases from V and 3 bases from J, with 23 bases between. CDR1 and CDR2 (germline): SGHRS, YFSETQ. This CDR3 has 18 residues. Here the CDR3 reads CASSRSKGRVKINQPQHF. The DNA of the CDR3 is TGCGCCAGCAGCCGATCCAAGGGCAGGGTTAAGATCAATCAGCCCCAGCATTTT.

The rearrangement joins TRBV5-1 to TRBJ2-1; no clear D. The germline gives CDR1 SGHRS, CDR2 YFSETQ. The CDR3 sequence is 14 residues long. Trimming took 3 bases from V and 4 from J, leaving 11 bases between them. CDR3: CASSSQDLYNEQFF. The CDR3 coding sequence is TGCGCCAGCAGCTCACAAGACCTGTACAATGAGCAGTTCTTC.

This sequence joins TRBV6-5 and TRBJ2-7, with 10 bases aligning to TRBD2. Unmatched junction bases numbered 6, after V lost 6 bases and J lost 1 base. The CDR3 contains 15 residues. Germline V gives CDR1 MNHEY, CDR2 SVGAGI. CDR3 coding DNA: TGTGCCAGCAGCTACCGACTAGCGGGTTCCTACGAGCAGTACTTC. This codes for CASSYRLAGSYEQYF.